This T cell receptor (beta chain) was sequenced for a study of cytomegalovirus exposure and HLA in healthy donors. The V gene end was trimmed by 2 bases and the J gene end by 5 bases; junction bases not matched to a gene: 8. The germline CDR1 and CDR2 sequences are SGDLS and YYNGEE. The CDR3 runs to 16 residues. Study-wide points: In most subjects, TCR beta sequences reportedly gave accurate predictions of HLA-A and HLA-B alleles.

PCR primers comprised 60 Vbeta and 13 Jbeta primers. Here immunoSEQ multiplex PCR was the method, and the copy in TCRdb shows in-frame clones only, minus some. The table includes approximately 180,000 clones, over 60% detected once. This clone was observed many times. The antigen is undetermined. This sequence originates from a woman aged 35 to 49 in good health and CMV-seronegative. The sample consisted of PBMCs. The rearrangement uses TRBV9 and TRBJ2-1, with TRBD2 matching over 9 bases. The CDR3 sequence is CASSVRAGGLNNEQFF. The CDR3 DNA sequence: TGTGCCAGCAGCGTCCGAGCGGGAGGTCTTAACAATGAGCAGTTCTTC.